The rows below give T cell receptor beta chains drawn from one sample of a study of long-term antiretroviral therapy in people with HIV. Measured with immunoSEQ multiplex PCR; TCRdb has only the in-frame clones, and not every one. The sample contains tens of thousands of clones, approximately 97% of which appear only once. The source material was unsorted PBMCs, sampled 6.9 years after starting antiretroviral therapy. The receptors here all came from a young man with HIV. Each CDR3 is given with its conserved first and last residue. Each record gives: J gene, clone size, D gene, V gene, CDR3 protein, CDR3 DNA. The D gene is left open where the match is weak. Size is stated for part of the rows, as once, few or many counts, or as a class when the clone is expanded.

j_gene: TRBJ1-2; abundance: NA; d_gene: NA; v_gene: TRBV30; CDR3aa: CAWSGFNSYGYTF; CDR3nt: TGTGCCTGGTCTGGTTTTAATTCCTATGGCTACACCTTC
j_gene: TRBJ2-5; abundance: NA; d_gene: NA; v_gene: TRBV2; CDR3aa: CASSGLAGETQYF; CDR3nt: TGTGCCAGCAGTGGGCTAGCCGGAGAGACCCAGTACTTC
j_gene: TRBJ2-1; abundance: NA; d_gene: NA; v_gene: TRBV5-4; CDR3aa: CASKRSSYNEQFF; CDR3nt: TGTGCCAGCAAGCGGAGCTCCTACAATGAGCAGTTCTTC
j_gene: TRBJ2-7; abundance: NA; d_gene: NA; v_gene: TRBV6-9; CDR3aa: CASSKRPDMITVGISSYEQYF; CDR3nt: TGTGCCAGCAGTAAACGTCCCGACATGATCACGGTTGGAATCAGCTCCTACGAGCAGTACTTC
j_gene: TRBJ1-1; abundance: NA; d_gene: TRBD1; v_gene: TRBV27; CDR3aa: CASSSWDRGTEAFF; CDR3nt: TGTGCCAGCAGTTCCTGGGACAGGGGGACTGAAGCTTTCTTT
j_gene: TRBJ2-3; abundance: NA; d_gene: NA; v_gene: TRBV7-3; CDR3aa: CASSSDPTLVSASHTDTQYF; CDR3nt: TGTGCCAGCAGCTCAGATCCAACCCTTGTTAGCGCCTCGCACACAGATACGCAGTATTTT
j_gene: TRBJ2-4; abundance: NA; d_gene: NA; v_gene: TRBV2; CDR3aa: CASKVLAKNIQYF; CDR3nt: TGTGCCAGCAAGGTGCTAGCCAAAAACATTCAGTACTTC
j_gene: TRBJ2-7; abundance: NA; d_gene: TRBD1; v_gene: TRBV4-3; CDR3aa: CASSHGTGSSYEQYF; CDR3nt: TGCGCCAGCAGCCACGGGACAGGGAGCTCCTACGAGCAGTACTTC
j_gene: TRBJ2-7; abundance: NA; d_gene: NA; v_gene: TRBV10-3; CDR3aa: CAIRSNSYEQYF; CDR3nt: TGTGCCATCAGATCTAACTCCTACGAGCAGTACTTC
j_gene: TRBJ2-5; abundance: NA; d_gene: NA; v_gene: TRBV4-3; CDR3aa: CASSQEGQRGQTQYF; CDR3nt: TGCGCCAGCAGCCAAGAGGGGCAGAGAGGGCAGACCCAGTACTTC
j_gene: TRBJ2-1; abundance: NA; d_gene: NA; v_gene: TRBV6-4; CDR3aa: CASSREQGGEQFF; CDR3nt: TGTGCCAGCAGTCGAGAACAGGGAGGGGAGCAGTTCTTC
j_gene: TRBJ2-7; abundance: NA; d_gene: NA; v_gene: TRBV18; CDR3aa: CASSPGTGEIYEQYF; CDR3nt: TGTGCCAGCTCACCGGGGACGGGGGAGATCTACGAGCAGTACTTC
j_gene: TRBJ2-1; abundance: NA; d_gene: NA; v_gene: TRBV4-3; CDR3aa: CASSHRGDNEQFF; CDR3nt: TGCGCCAGCAGCCACAGGGGTGACAATGAGCAGTTCTTC
j_gene: TRBJ1-5; abundance: NA; d_gene: NA; v_gene: TRBV11-3; CDR3aa: CASSLFPNSSSDQPQHF; CDR3nt: TGTGCCAGCAGCTTGTTCCCTAACAGCTCCTCTGACCAGCCCCAGCATTTT
j_gene: TRBJ2-2; abundance: NA; d_gene: TRBD1; v_gene: TRBV28; CDR3aa: CASSSTGGTGELFF; CDR3nt: TGTGCCAGCAGTTCCACAGGGGGCACCGGGGAGCTGTTTTTT
j_gene: TRBJ2-7; abundance: NA; d_gene: NA; v_gene: TRBV6-6; CDR3aa: CASSYTAGIYEQYF; CDR3nt: TGTGCCAGCAGTTATACCGCAGGGATCTACGAGCAGTACTTC
j_gene: TRBJ2-1; abundance: NA; d_gene: TRBD2; v_gene: TRBV5-1; CDR3aa: CASSLELAGDEQFF; CDR3nt: TGCGCCAGCAGCTTGGAGCTAGCGGGAGATGAGCAGTTCTTC
j_gene: TRBJ2-3; abundance: NA; d_gene: TRBD2; v_gene: TRBV9; CDR3aa: CASSVAAGGTEADTQYF; CDR3nt: TGTGCCAGCAGCGTTGCCGCGGGGGGGACGGAAGCAGATACGCAGTATTTT
j_gene: TRBJ1-2; abundance: NA; d_gene: TRBD1; v_gene: TRBV19; CDR3aa: CASSFDREGGYTF; CDR3nt: TGTGCCAGTAGTTTCGACAGGGAGGGAGGCTACACCTTC
j_gene: TRBJ2-5; abundance: NA; d_gene: NA; v_gene: TRBV5-1; CDR3aa: CASSLDIQETQYF; CDR3nt: TGCGCCAGCAGCTTGGACATCCAAGAGACCCAGTACTTC
j_gene: TRBJ1-4; abundance: NA; d_gene: NA; v_gene: TRBV6-6; CDR3aa: CASSYSNGDSLFF; CDR3nt: TGTGCCAGCAGTTACTCAAACGGGGATTCACTGTTTTTT
j_gene: TRBJ1-5; abundance: NA; d_gene: TRBD1; v_gene: TRBV2; CDR3aa: CASSERTGGSQPQHF; CDR3nt: TGTGCCAGCAGTGAGAGGACAGGGGGCTCTCAGCCCCAGCATTTT
j_gene: TRBJ1-1; abundance: NA; d_gene: NA; v_gene: TRBV4-3; CDR3aa: CASSQSRGGTEAFF; CDR3nt: TGCGCCAGCAGCCAAAGCCGGGGGGGCACTGAAGCTTTCTTT
j_gene: TRBJ1-6; abundance: NA; d_gene: NA; v_gene: TRBV6-6; CDR3aa: CASSYALASPLHF; CDR3nt: TGTGCCAGCAGTTATGCTTTGGCGTCACCCCTCCACTTT
j_gene: TRBJ2-2; abundance: NA; d_gene: TRBD1; v_gene: TRBV5-5; CDR3aa: CASSLRTGGVTGELFF; CDR3nt: TGTGCCAGCAGCCTCCGGACAGGGGGAGTTACCGGGGAGCTGTTTTTT
j_gene: TRBJ2-7; abundance: once; d_gene: TRBD2; v_gene: TRBV4-1; CDR3aa: CASSRTEWLAGGQDYEQYF; CDR3nt: TGCGCCAGCAGCCGAACAGAGTGGCTAGCGGGGGGTCAGGATTACGAGCAGTACTTC
j_gene: TRBJ2-5; abundance: NA; d_gene: NA; v_gene: TRBV9; CDR3aa: CASSSPGTQYF; CDR3nt: TGTGCCAGCAGCTCCCCGGGGACCCAGTACTTC
j_gene: TRBJ1-1; abundance: once; d_gene: NA; v_gene: TRBV6-1; CDR3aa: CASSEERPPNEAFF; CDR3nt: TGTGCCAGCAGTGAAGAGCGACCACCAAATGAAGCTTTCTTT
j_gene: TRBJ2-5; abundance: NA; d_gene: TRBD2; v_gene: TRBV6-5; CDR3aa: CASSYSGTSYRETQYF; CDR3nt: TGTGCCAGCAGTTACTCTGGGACTAGTTACCGAGAGACCCAGTACTTC
j_gene: TRBJ2-7; abundance: NA; d_gene: TRBD1; v_gene: TRBV4-1; CDR3aa: CASSQTGTGVYEQYF; CDR3nt: TGCGCCAGCAGTCAGACCGGGACAGGGGTCTACGAGCAGTACTTC
j_gene: TRBJ1-4; abundance: NA; d_gene: NA; v_gene: TRBV19; CDR3aa: CASSYRERTNEKLFF; CDR3nt: TGTGCCAGTAGTTACAGGGAGCGAACTAATGAAAAACTGTTTTTT
j_gene: TRBJ2-3; abundance: NA; d_gene: NA; v_gene: TRBV5-1; CDR3aa: CASSLGQPDTQYF; CDR3nt: TGCGCCAGCAGCTTGGGACAGCCAGATACGCAGTATTTT
j_gene: TRBJ1-2; abundance: NA; d_gene: NA; v_gene: TRBV2; CDR3aa: CASSGLSAVYGYTF; CDR3nt: TGTGCCAGCAGTGGGTTGTCAGCCGTTTATGGCTACACCTTC
j_gene: TRBJ2-2; abundance: NA; d_gene: NA; v_gene: TRBV13; CDR3aa: CALSKWGTGELFF; CDR3nt: TGTGCCCTCAGCAAGTGGGGCACCGGGGAGCTGTTTTTT
j_gene: TRBJ1-5; abundance: NA; d_gene: NA; v_gene: TRBV6-1; CDR3aa: CASRGRGEPNQPQHF; CDR3nt: TGTGCCAGCAGGGGACGCGGAGAACCGAATCAGCCCCAGCATTTT
j_gene: TRBJ2-1; abundance: NA; d_gene: NA; v_gene: TRBV21-1; CDR3aa: CASSRSGDRIREQFF; CDR3nt: TGTGCCAGCAGCCGGTCGGGGGATCGAATCCGTGAGCAGTTCTTC
j_gene: TRBJ2-2; abundance: NA; d_gene: TRBD2; v_gene: TRBV5-1; CDR3aa: CASSFVQRGTQAGELFF; CDR3nt: TGCGCCAGCAGCTTTGTCCAGCGGGGTACACAGGCCGGGGAGCTGTTTTTT
j_gene: TRBJ2-5; abundance: NA; d_gene: NA; v_gene: TRBV6-1; CDR3aa: CAVRTVQETQYF; CDR3nt: TGTGCCGTGCGGACAGTTCAAGAGACCCAGTACTTC
j_gene: TRBJ2-7; abundance: once; d_gene: NA; v_gene: TRBV15; CDR3aa: CATSRDGGNYEQYF; CDR3nt: TGTGCCACCAGCAGAGATGGGGGGAACTACGAGCAGTACTTC
j_gene: TRBJ1-1; abundance: NA; d_gene: NA; v_gene: TRBV7-8; CDR3aa: CASSLQLDTEAFF; CDR3nt: TGTGCCAGCAGCTTACAGTTGGACACTGAAGCTTTCTTT
j_gene: TRBJ2-7; abundance: NA; d_gene: TRBD2; v_gene: TRBV4-2; CDR3aa: CASSQGGTSGAYEQYF; CDR3nt: TGTGCCAGCAGCCAAGGAGGGACTAGCGGCGCCTACGAGCAGTACTTC
j_gene: TRBJ1-5; abundance: NA; d_gene: NA; v_gene: TRBV6-1; CDR3aa: CASTGGQGQPQHF; CDR3nt: TGTGCCAGCACGGGGGGGCAGGGTCAGCCCCAGCATTTT